One sample yielded the 12 T cell receptor beta chains listed below, sequenced in a study of cytotoxic CD8 clonotypes in ibrutinib-treated CLL. TCRdb's table, derived via immunoSEQ multiplex PCR, lists solely in-frame clones and lacks some. Found here are fewer than 50,000 clones, approximately 65% of them singletons; the top ten hold about a fifth. The sequencing here drew on PBMCs, taken after 24 months of ibrutinib treatment. These receptors were collected from a human donor with chronic lymphocytic leukemia.

The V and J genes are TRBV4-2 and TRBJ1-4; D perhaps matches TRBD1 (6 bases). CDR3 size: 16 residues. V lost 3 bases and J lost 3, with 14 bases in between. CDR1 LGHNA and CDR2 YNFKEQ come from the germline V gene. CDR3 protein: CASSQADRSANEKLFF. The CDR3 DNA reads TGTGCCAGCAGCCAGGCCGACAGGTCGGCTAATGAAAAACTGTTTTTT.

The chain combines TRBV21-1 with TRBJ2-7; TRBD1 was called by the table and not checked on the DNA. TRBV21-1 is given as a pseudogene. This CDR3 spans 19 amino acids. The chain's CDR3 is CASSGTGTGEGPGGDEQYF. DNA of the CDR3: TGTGCCAGCAGCGGAACCGGGACAGGGGAGGGCCCGGGGGGTGACGAGCAGTACTTC.

The chain has TRBV7-9 and TRBJ2-1; D gene uncertain. In germline, CDR1 is SEHNR, CDR2 FQNEAQ (reference sequence). V was shortened by 8 bases and J by 2 bases, with 7 bases between the two germline ends. The CDR3 totals 12 residues. CDR3 loop: CASGVAYNEQFF. The CDR3 region has the DNA TGTGCCAGCGGTGTGGCCTACAATGAGCAGTTCTTC.

This chain links TRBV6-1 with TRBJ1-5; D might be TRBD1 (5 bases). The V end was cut by 4 bases, the J end by 2 bases, with 6 bases between. The V gene's germline CDR1 is MNHNS and CDR2 SASEGT. The CDR3 has 13 residues. CDR3 in DNA: TGTGCCAGCAGTGGGGGACGCAATCAGCCCCAGCATTTT. It translates to CASSGGRNQPQHF.

The chain uses TRBV7-3 and TRBJ2-4; D gene ambiguous. The germline V gene encodes CDR1 SGHTA and CDR2 FQGTGA. This CDR3 contains 13 residues. Trimming cost V 2 bases and J 5 bases, with 7 bases left between them. As DNA, the CDR3 is TGTGCCAGCAGCTTACCCCAGGAAAACATTCAGTACTTC. Protein sequence: CASSLPQENIQYF.

Only one count was recorded for this clone. V usage is TRBV27 and J usage is TRBJ1-2; D is ambiguous. From germline, CDR1 is MNHEY and CDR2 SMNVEV (reference sequence). V was trimmed by 1 base and J by 5 bases, leaving 11 bases between them. The CDR3 loop spans 14 amino acids. CDR3 amino acids: CASSLLEGGYGYTF. CDR3 DNA sequence: TGTGCCAGCAGTTTATTGGAGGGAGGATATGGCTACACCTTC.

This clone was counted a single time. This chain links TRBV29-1 with TRBJ2-7, with TRBD1 matching 9 bases. The CDR3 spans 12 residues. Germline V lookup: CDR1 SQVTM, CDR2 ANQGSEA. V gave up 6 bases and J gave up 6 bases; unmatched junction bases: 6. CDR3 amino acids: CSVLGQGPEQYF. CDR3 in DNA: TGCAGCGTCCTGGGACAGGGACCCGAGCAGTACTTC.

This chain uses TRBV5-1 with TRBJ2-5, with D unclear. In germline, CDR1 is SGHRS, CDR2 YFSETQ. The CDR3 sequence is 12 residues long. Trimming left V 0 bases short and J 5 bases short, with 5 bases between. The CDR3 loop is CASSLVGETQYF. In DNA, the CDR3 is TGCGCCAGCAGCTTGGTGGGGGAGACCCAGTACTTC.

V usage is TRBV6-1 and J usage is TRBJ1-5, with a possible D match to TRBD1 (5 bases). Trimming shortened V by 7 bases and J by 0 bases, and 10 bases separated the two germline ends. The germline V gene has CDR1 MNHNS and CDR2 SASEGT. There are 14 residues in the CDR3. The CDR3 DNA follows: TGTGCCAGCAACCGGGGCTATAGCAATCAGCCCCAGCATTTT. This sequence encodes CASNRGYSNQPQHF.

This clone has a handful of counts. The chain is built from TRBV18 and TRBJ1-6; D is ambiguous. V was clipped by 3 bases and J by 8 bases, with 8 bases between them. This CDR3 comprises 13 residues. Germline values: CDR1 KGHSH, CDR2 LQKENI. CDR3 amino acids: CASSPGTHSPLHF. As DNA, the CDR3 is TGTGCCAGCTCACCTGGCACCCATTCACCCCTCCACTTT.

This clone has at least ten counts. The genes are TRBV6-1 and TRBJ2-7; 7 nucleotides match TRBD2. This CDR3 is built from 13 residues. Germline V gene sequence: CDR1 MNHNS, CDR2 SASEGT. Trimming at V came to 8 bases and at J to 4 bases, leaving 8 bases not matched to a gene. In DNA form, the CDR3 reads TGTGCCAGCGGGCGGGACTACAAATACGAGCAGTACTTC. Its protein is CASGRDYKYEQYF.

About this clone itself: This clone may be a read error of a much larger clone one base away. The sample holds other DNA sequences that translate to the same CDR3. The chain has TRBV2 and TRBJ1-5; tentative D call: TRBD1 (6 bases). The germline V gene has CDR1 SNHLY and CDR2 FYNNEI. This CDR3 is built from 14 residues. CDR3 in amino acids: CASSVQGRRVPQHF. Here the CDR3 DNA reads TGCGCCAGCAGTGTTCAGGGGCGGCGTGTCCCCCAGCATTTT.